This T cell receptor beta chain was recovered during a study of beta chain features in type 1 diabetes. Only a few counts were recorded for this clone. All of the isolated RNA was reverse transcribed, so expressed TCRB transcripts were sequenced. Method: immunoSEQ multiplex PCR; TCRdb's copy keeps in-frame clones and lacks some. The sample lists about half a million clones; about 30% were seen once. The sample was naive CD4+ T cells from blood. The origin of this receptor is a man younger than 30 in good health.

The CDR3 spells CSGRSGNEKLFF. CDR3 sequence (DNA): TGCAGCGGGAGGAGTGGTAATGAAAAACTGTTTTTT. The chain is built from TRBV29-1 and TRBJ1-4; D remains unclear. V lost 7 bases and J lost 4, with 10 bases in between. Germline lookup yields CDR1 SQVTM and CDR2 ANQGSEA. This CDR3 comprises 12 residues.